Each of the 24 T cell receptor beta chains below was sequenced from the same sample in a study of CXCR3-negative and CXCR3-positive naive CD8 T cells. Libraries of TRB cDNA were made by 5' RACE and carried UMIs. Reprocessing the 5' RACE reads, TCRdb reports a single entry for every CDR3 protein and omits DNA. The data show 40,000 to 45,000 distinct CDR3 sequences, and the top ten clones hold around 1.9%. The specimen was naive CXCR3- CD8+ T cells from blood. Subset here: CD45RO-CCR7+CD27+CD95- naive CD8+ T cells lacking CXCR3 (TNR3-). The receptors originated from a human donor in good health. Some clones in this sample may be carry-over from other donors' samples.

This sequence joins TRBV20-1 and TRBJ2-7; TCRdb gives TRBD1 as the D gene, but with no DNA this cannot be confirmed. CDR1 and CDR2 (germline): DFQATT, SNEGSKA (reference sequence). The CDR3 is made up of 16 amino acids. This CDR3 reads CSARGLQGTSSYEQYF.

The gene calls are TRBV6-6 and TRBJ2-7. CDR3 length: 14 amino acids. The germline V gene has CDR1 MNHNY and CDR2 SVGAGI (reference sequence). The CDR3 sequence: CASSYADRSYEQYF.

The V gene is TRBV29-1, the J gene TRBJ1-4. This CDR3 comprises 11 residues. Germline V gene sequence: CDR1 SQVTM, CDR2 ANQGSEA. The CDR3 is CSALRSEKLFF.

The chain couples TRBV15 to TRBJ2-7. The CDR3 totals 16 residues. Germline values: CDR1 LNHNV, CDR2 YYDKDF (reference sequence). The CDR3 spells CATSRDGITAAYEQYF.

The chain recombines TRBV5-4 with TRBJ2-3; TCRdb's D gene call, TRBD1, goes unchecked for lack of DNA. The CDR3 spans 14 residues. CDR1 is SGHNT, CDR2 YYREEE, per germline (reference sequence). CDR3 in amino acids: CASSLTWGTDTQYF.

The chain combines TRBV20-1 with TRBJ2-2; TCRdb's D gene call, TRBD1, goes unchecked for lack of DNA. Germline V lookup: CDR1 DFQATT, CDR2 SNEGSKA (reference sequence). This CDR3 spans 17 amino acids. CDR3 sequence reads: CSARDDPQRRGPGELFF.

The V gene is TRBV5-1, the J gene TRBJ1-6; TCRdb names TRBD1, which stays unverified in the absence of DNA. CDR3 size: 15 residues. CDR1 SGHRS and CDR2 YFSETQ come from the germline V gene. The CDR3 loop is CASSLGQGYNSPLHF.

V and J are TRBV29-1 and TRBJ1-1. The CDR3 totals 16 residues. Germline values: CDR1 SQVTM, CDR2 ANQGSEA. CDR3 in amino acids: CSVEDRSAEAPVEAFF.

The genes are TRBV20-1 and TRBJ2-1; with no DNA, the TCRdb D assignment of TRBD2 cannot be verified. The CDR3 length is 13 residues. The germline gives CDR1 DFQATT, CDR2 SNEGSKA (reference sequence). CDR3 loop: CSATGTSGDEQFF.

CDR3 sequence reads: CATSEGSGSSYNEQFF. The rearrangement uses TRBV24-1 and TRBJ2-1; TCRdb lists TRBD2, though no DNA is available to test this call. Looked up from germline, CDR1 is KGHDR and CDR2 is SFDVKD. The CDR3 sequence is 16 residues long.

This rearrangement joins TRBV20-1 to TRBJ2-3; the D gene TCRdb calls, TRBD2, cannot be checked with no DNA. Germline loops: CDR1 DFQATT, CDR2 SNEGSKA (reference sequence). The CDR3 is 15 amino acids. The CDR3 sequence: CSARDKAGGPDTQYF.

The rearrangement uses TRBV14 and TRBJ2-1; TCRdb gives TRBD1 as the D gene, but with no DNA this cannot be confirmed. Germline-derived CDR1 and CDR2 are SGHDN and FVKESK. The CDR3 length is 16 residues. CDR3 loop: CASSQGQGKGYNEQFF.

The chain joins TRBV7-6 to TRBJ1-5; TCRdb lists TRBD1, though no DNA is available to test this call. In germline, CDR1 is SGHVS, CDR2 FNYEAQ. CDR3 length: 15 amino acids. The CDR3 is CASSLGERGNQPQHF.

The chain recombines TRBV27 with TRBJ2-1; the D call of TRBD1 rests on TCRdb alone, since no DNA is present to check it. This CDR3 spans 15 amino acids. Germline V lookup: CDR1 MNHEY, CDR2 SMNVEV (reference sequence). CDR3 protein: CASSLEGVLYNEQFF.

The chain carries TRBV4-1 and TRBJ2-5; TCRdb outputs TRBD1, but without DNA this stays unchecked. This CDR3 has 16 residues. CDR1 and CDR2 (germline): MGHRA, YSYEKL. The CDR3 is CASSPWEDRLQETQYF.

The chain has TRBV5-1 and TRBJ2-3; the TCRdb call, TRBD2, lacks DNA for checking. This CDR3 is 16 amino acids long. CDR1 and CDR2 (germline): SGHRS, YFSETQ. The CDR3 spells CASSFLSGGLTDTQYF.

The chain is built from TRBV7-8 and TRBJ2-1; TCRdb's assignment of TRBD1 cannot be checked, as there is no DNA. The CDR3 has 15 residues. Germline-derived CDR1 and CDR2 are SGHVS and FQNEAQ. The CDR3 region is CASSLSRDRADEQFF.

The chain combines TRBV7-9 with TRBJ2-1. The germline gives CDR1 SEHNR, CDR2 FQNEAQ (reference sequence). The CDR3 totals 12 residues. CDR3 sequence: CASSLVPNEQFF.

The V and J genes are TRBV6-2 or TRBV6-3 and TRBJ2-5. The CDR3 runs 13 residues. Germline values: CDR1 MNHEY, CDR2 SVGEGT. The chain's CDR3 is CASNSVLSRTQYF.

This sequence joins TRBV24-1 and TRBJ1-1. Per germline, CDR1 KGHDR and CDR2 SFDVKD. CDR3 length equals 17 residues. The CDR3 loop reads CATGGEGGDKVNTEAFF.

The rearrangement joins TRBV25-1 to TRBJ2-7; TCRdb reports TRBD2, a call that lacks DNA to check it against. The CDR3 is 14 amino acids. Germline loops: CDR1 MGHDK, CDR2 SYGVNS. This chain's CDR3 is CASSEWPAHYEQYF.

The chain has TRBV15 and TRBJ2-1; the D call of TRBD2 rests on TCRdb alone, since no DNA is present to check it. There are 17 residues in the CDR3. Germline loops: CDR1 LNHNV, CDR2 YYDKDF (reference sequence). The CDR3 sequence is CATSRDVGLADYNEQFF.

The rearrangement links TRBV29-1 to TRBJ2-3; without DNA, the TCRdb call of TRBD2 cannot be checked. Germline-derived CDR1 and CDR2 are SQVTM and ANQGSEA. The CDR3 is 16 amino acids. The CDR3 sequence: CSVEGETSGTTDTQYF.

The J gene is TRBJ2-5, the V gene TRBV7-2; TCRdb calls TRBD1, which cannot be checked without DNA. Germline assignment: CDR1 SGHTA and CDR2 FQGNSA. This CDR3 has 16 amino acids. The CDR3 spells CASSSGQGLIWETQYF.